This is a list of T cell receptor beta chains from one sample in a study of blood T cell repertoires in COVID-19. TCRdb's copy holds only in-frame clones and misses some; the assay was immunoSEQ multiplex PCR. Of around 310,000 clones listed, nearly 90% were seen once; the top ten hold less than 9.5%. The sequenced sample consisted of PBMCs or T cells enriched from blood (not recorded which). Receptors were obtained from a woman aged 25 to 39 who had recovered from COVID-19. Each CDR3 is given with its conserved first and last residue. A D gene is named only where the DNA matches it firmly. Expanded clones are given a class, and other clones once, few, many or no size at all.

>TRBV6-9|.|TRBD1|TRBJ2-7
TGTGCCAGCAGTTATTCGGGCCGGGACAGGGACGAGCAGTACTTC
CASSYSGRDRDEQYF
>TRBV7-6|.|TRBD2|TRBJ2-7
TGTGCCAGCAGCCCATACCCAACTAGCGGGACTACCTACGAGCAGTACTTC
CASSPYPTSGTTYEQYF
>TRBV21-1|.|.|TRBJ2-4
TGTGCCAGCAGTCCCGGGACAGGTGAAAACATTCAGTACTTC
CASSPGTGENIQYF
>TRBV28|.|TRBD1|TRBJ1-2
TGTGCCCATCAGGACAGGGGGTTTAACTATGGCTACACCTTC
CAHQDRGFNYGYTF
>TRBV24-1|.|.|TRBJ1-1
TGTGCCACCAGTGATTTGTTGAGAGATGAAGCTTTCTTT
CATSDLLRDEAFF
>TRBV15|.|.|TRBJ2-6
TGTGCCACCAGCAGACCTTGCCCGTCGACACAGGGTAGGGAGAGCTCTGGGGCCAACGTCCTGACTTTC
CATSRPCPSTQGRESSGANVLTF
>TRBV7-3|.|TRBD2|TRBJ2-5
TGTGCCAGCAGCTTAACCGCGGCGGGGGGGACCCAGTACTTC
CASSLTAAGGTQYF
>TRBV19|.|.|TRBJ1-4
TGTGCCAGTAGTGTAACAGGGACCGCAACTAATGAAAAACTGTTTTTT
CASSVTGTATNEKLFF
>TRBV27|.|.|TRBJ2-7
TGTGCCAGCAGTTTACGCGGGTCGGACGAGCAGTACTTC
CASSLRGSDEQYF
>TRBV7-8|few|TRBD2|TRBJ2-5
TGTGCCAGCAGCCCCAGGCTAGCGGGACTTATAGAGCAGTACTTC
CASSPRLAGLIEQYF
>TRBV19|.|.|TRBJ1-3
TGTGCCAACATTACGGCGGGAGGGGCCATATATTTT
CANITAGGAIYF
>TRBV24-1|.|TRBD2|TRBJ2-1
TGTGCCACCAGTGGGGGGGGAGGGACTAAATACAATGAGCAGTTCTTC
CATSGGGGTKYNEQFF
>TRBV27|few|TRBD2|TRBJ2-7
TGTGCCAGCAGTTTCGGACTAGACTTGGGCGAGCAGTACTTC
CASSFGLDLGEQYF